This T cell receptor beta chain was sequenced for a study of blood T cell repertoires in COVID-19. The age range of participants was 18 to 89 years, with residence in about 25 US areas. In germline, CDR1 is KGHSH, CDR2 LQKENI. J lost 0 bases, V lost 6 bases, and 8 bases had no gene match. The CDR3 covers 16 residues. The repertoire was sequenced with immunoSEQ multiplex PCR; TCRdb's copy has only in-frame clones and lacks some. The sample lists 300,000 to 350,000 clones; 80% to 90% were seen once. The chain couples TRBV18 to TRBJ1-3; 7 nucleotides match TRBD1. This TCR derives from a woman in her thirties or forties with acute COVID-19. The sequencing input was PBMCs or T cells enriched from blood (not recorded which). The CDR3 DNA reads TGTGCCAGCTCGCCCCAACAGGGGAACTCTGGAAACACCATATATTTT. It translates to CASSPQQGNSGNTIYF.